This T cell receptor (beta chain) comes out of a study of cytomegalovirus exposure and HLA in healthy donors. Vbeta (60) and Jbeta (13) primers were used in the PCR. Clones were read by immunoSEQ multiplex PCR, and TCRdb kept only the in-frame ones, dropping some. This listing includes about 25,000 clones. V shed 2 bases, J shed 0 bases, and the junction held 1 base outside the gene matches. This CDR3 is 14 amino acids long. The germline gives CDR1 SQVTM, CDR2 ANQGSEA. Each donor was nominally healthy when sampled (though unrecorded immune exposures were likely). Broader study findings: Later on, an analysis showed TCR association rates differing by HLA locus, with DRB1 the most and HLA-C the fewest. A link between a missense DCLRE1C variant and TCR beta V- and J-gene trimming emerged from a later analysis. A few CMV-associated chains were confirmed in vitro to be specific for CMV antigens.

On this clone: Its specificity is not known. Other DNA sequences within the sample encode an identical CDR3.

Sequenced input: PBMCs. The TCR originated in a male donor in good health and CMV-seropositive. This sequence joins TRBV29-1 and TRBJ2-1; the match to TRBD1 covers 7 bases. The CDR3: CSVERDSSYNEQFF. CDR3 sequence (DNA): TGCAGCGTTGAAAGGGACAGCTCCTACAATGAGCAGTTCTTC.